The present entry profiles one T cell receptor beta chain with its context. After removal of 5 bases from V and 0 bases from J, the junction contained 16 bases not matched to a gene. CDR3 size: 19 residues. Germline CDR1 SNHLY, CDR2 FYNNEI. The record originates from a study of shared T cell receptors in the human thymus. Assay used: immunoSEQ multiplex PCR; TCRdb lists only in-frame clones, some missing. The sample lists roughly 660,000 clones, approximately 90% occurring once. In addition, the sample was reused for a study of human thymus T cells.

The clonotype originates from a boy in the first two years of life with a congenital heart defect. The sequenced sample consisted of thymocytes. J is TRBJ1-5 and V is TRBV2; 7 nucleotides match TRBD1. The CDR3 protein is CASSQLGTADAYSNQPQHF. In DNA form, the CDR3 reads TGTGCCAGCAGTCAACTCGGGACAGCGGACGCGTATAGCAATCAGCCCCAGCATTTT.